The 8 T cell receptor beta chains given below trace back to one sample, sequenced in a study of shared clonotypes between healthy human individuals. The method was immunoSEQ multiplex PCR; TCRdb's version includes in-frame clones alone and lacks a portion of them. The table shows under 600,000 clones, with roughly 98% occurring only once. The naive CD8 subset, CD45RO-negative cells positively selected for CCR7, excluded terminally differentiated effector memory CD45RA+ cells. Specimen: naive CD8+ T cells sorted from blood. All receptors come from a man under 40 in good health.

The CDR3 region is CAIEAGKGYEQYF. DNA for the CDR3: TGTGCCATCGAGGCGGGGAAGGGTTACGAGCAGTACTTC. V usage is TRBV10-3 and J usage is TRBJ2-7; weak D call: TRBD2 (6 bases). With 8 bases removed from V and 4 bases from J, the gap between germline ends came to 15 bases. Germline loops: CDR1 ENHRY, CDR2 SYGVKD. CDR3 length: 13 residues.

The chain links TRBV11-2 to TRBJ2-5; TRBD2 agrees at 9 bases. The V and J ends lost 1 base and 4 bases, in that order; junction bases with no gene match: 10. The CDR3 is 17 amino acids. Germline CDR1 reads SGHAT; CDR2 reads FQNNGV. CDR3 coding DNA: TGTGCCAGCAGCTTAGGGGATAGCGGGAGTTGGACAGAGACCCAGTACTTC. Its translation is CASSLGDSGSWTETQYF.

The chain uses TRBV2 and TRBJ2-7, with 10 bases lining up with TRBD1. The germline CDR1 and CDR2 sequences are SNHLY and FYNNEI. The CDR3 loop spans 14 amino acids. V gave up 4 bases and J gave up 4 bases; unmatched junction bases: 4. The CDR3 bases are TGTGCCAGCAGTGGACAGGGGGCTGAGTACGAGCAGTACTTC. Protein: CASSGQGAEYEQYF.

The genes are TRBV27 and TRBJ1-1; 8 nucleotides line up with TRBD1. CDR1 is MNHEY, CDR2 SMNVEV, per germline (reference sequence). V trimming: 6 bases; J trimming: 4 bases; junction bases outside the gene matches: 7. The CDR3 sequence is 14 residues long. This chain's CDR3 is CASRSQTGGTEAFF. CDR3 DNA sequence: TGTGCCAGCAGATCCCAAACAGGGGGCACTGAAGCTTTCTTT.

This clone was observed once. The V gene is TRBV14, the J gene TRBJ2-7, with a tentative D call TRBD1 (6 bases). The length of the CDR3 is 15 residues. With 4 bases removed from V and 3 bases from J, the gap between germline ends came to 16 bases. Looked up from germline, CDR1 is SGHDN and CDR2 is FVKESK. The CDR3: CASSPPTGVSYEQYF. The CDR3 region has the DNA TGTGCCAGCAGCCCCCCGACAGGCGTGAGCTACGAGCAGTACTTC.

The chain carries TRBV28 and TRBJ2-7; 9 bases match TRBD1. The germline gives CDR1 MDHEN, CDR2 SYDVKM. The length of the CDR3 is 13 residues. J gave up 5 bases and V 4 bases, and 3 bases lay outside the gene matches. DNA of the CDR3: TGTGCCAGCAGTTGGACAGGGGCCCACGAGCAGTACTTC. Amino acid sequence: CASSWTGAHEQYF. Combining the CDR3 with reference TRBV28 and TRBJ2-7 gives the whole variable domain DVKVTQSSRYLVKRTGEKVFLECVQDMDHENMFWYRQDPGLGLRLIYFSYDVKMKEKGDIPEGYSVSREKKERFSLILESASTNQTSMYLCASSWTGAHEQYFGPGTRLTVT.

This clone is a singleton in its sample. The V call is TRBV7-9, the J call TRBJ2-7; 7 bases agree with TRBD2. This CDR3 contains 14 residues. Per the germline V gene, CDR1 is SEHNR and CDR2 is FQNEAQ (reference sequence). J lost 4 bases, V lost 4 bases, and 7 bases had no gene match. In DNA, the CDR3 is TGTGCCAGCAGCTCCACCGGGACTAAATACGAGCAGTACTTC. Its protein product is CASSSTGTKYEQYF. Based on the CDR3 plus reference TRBV7-9 and TRBJ2-7, the full variable domain is DTGVSQNPRHKITKRGQNVTFRCDPISEHNRLYWYRQTLGQGPEFLTYFQNEAQLEKSRLLSDRFSAERPKGSFSTLEIQRTEQGDSAMYLCASSSTGTKYEQYFGPGTRLTVT.

The V and J genes are TRBV18 and TRBJ1-1; D unclear. This CDR3 contains 13 residues. V was cut by 2 bases and J by 5 bases, with 9 bases left in between. Germline CDR1 reads KGHSH; CDR2 reads LQKENI. Here the CDR3 DNA reads TGTGCCAGCTCACCAGCGGGAGGAACTGAAGCTTTCTTT. Its protein is CASSPAGGTEAFF.